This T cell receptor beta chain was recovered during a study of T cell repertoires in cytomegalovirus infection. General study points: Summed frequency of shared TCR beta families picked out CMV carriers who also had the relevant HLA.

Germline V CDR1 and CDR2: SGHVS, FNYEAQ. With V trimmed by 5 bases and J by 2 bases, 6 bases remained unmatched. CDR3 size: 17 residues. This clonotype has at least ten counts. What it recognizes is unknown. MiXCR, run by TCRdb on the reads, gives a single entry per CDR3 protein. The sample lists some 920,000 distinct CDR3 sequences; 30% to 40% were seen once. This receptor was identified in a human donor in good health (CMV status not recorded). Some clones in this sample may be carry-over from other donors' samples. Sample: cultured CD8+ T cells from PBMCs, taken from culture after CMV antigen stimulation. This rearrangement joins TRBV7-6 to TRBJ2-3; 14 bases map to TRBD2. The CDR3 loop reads CASSRTSGRRFTDTQYF. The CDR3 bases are TGTGCCAGCAGCCGGACTAGCGGGAGGAGGTTCACAGATACGCAGTATTTT.